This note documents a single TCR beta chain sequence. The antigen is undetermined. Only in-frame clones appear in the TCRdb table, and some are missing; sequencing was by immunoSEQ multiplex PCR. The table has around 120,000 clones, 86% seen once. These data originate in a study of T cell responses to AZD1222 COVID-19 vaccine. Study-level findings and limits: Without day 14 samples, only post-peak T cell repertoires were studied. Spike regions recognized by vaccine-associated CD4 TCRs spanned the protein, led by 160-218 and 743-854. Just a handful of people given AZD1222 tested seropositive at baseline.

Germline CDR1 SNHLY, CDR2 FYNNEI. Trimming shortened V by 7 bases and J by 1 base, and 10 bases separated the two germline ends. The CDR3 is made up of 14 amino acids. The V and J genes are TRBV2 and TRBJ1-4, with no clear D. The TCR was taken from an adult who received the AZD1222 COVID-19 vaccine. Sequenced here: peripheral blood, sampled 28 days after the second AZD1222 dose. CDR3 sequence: CASKVRLTNEKLFF. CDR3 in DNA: TGTGCCAGCAAGGTCAGACTAACTAATGAAAAACTGTTTTTT.